This T cell receptor beta chain was found in a study of blood T cell repertoires in COVID-19. About the research overall: PBMCs, B-cell-depleted T cells, or T cells were the source of the cDNA or gDNA that made up the material.

This clone was detected only once. Other nucleotide sequences from this sample produce the same CDR3. Authors' analysis steps: Estimates of nucleated cell counts were drawn from the amplification of reference gene primers. The table came from immunoSEQ multiplex PCR; TCRdb's copy has only in-frame clones and leaves some out. V and J calls plus clone size are reproduced from that table; the DNA served to infer D and trimming. Here the sample spans 250,000 to 400,000 clones, 70% to 90% being singletons. The V segment lost 0 bases and the J segment 3 bases; nucleotides outside the gene matches: 1. CDR1 is SGHRS and CDR2 is YFSETQ in the germline V gene. This CDR3 comprises 14 residues. Enrolled through a virtual design, the participants were between roughly 18 and 100 years of age and came from under 25 US areas. Before being deemed recovered, Cohort 3 donors had two negative PCRs, clearance, or symptom resolution.

The chain is built from TRBV5-1 and TRBJ1-2; 8 nucleotides agree with TRBD1. Sequences were obtained from PBMCs or T cells enriched from blood (not recorded which). This receptor was obtained from a woman under 40 who had recovered from COVID-19. The CDR3 region is CASSLAGQDYGYTF. For the CDR3, the DNA is TGCGCCAGCAGCTTGGCGGGACAGGACTATGGCTACACCTTC.